This TCR beta chain appears in the sequencing data of a study of cytomegalovirus exposure and HLA in healthy donors. Both 60 Vbeta primers and 13 Jbeta primers went into the PCR. The method was immunoSEQ multiplex PCR; TCRdb's version includes in-frame clones alone and lacks a portion of them. Of around 140,000 clones in the sample, almost 80% are singletons; the top ten hold approximately 1.6%. A note on this clone: What it binds is unknown.

Germline V gene sequence: CDR1 MNHNY, CDR2 SVGAGI (reference sequence). The CDR3 is made up of 13 amino acids. Deletions cut 4 bases from V and 1 base from J, with 6 bases between. Whole-study findings and limits: Cytomegalovirus association was assigned to over 150 TCR beta chains.

The sequenced material came from PBMCs. The TCR originated in a female donor in good health and CMV-seronegative. The genes are TRBV6-6 and TRBJ2-3, with a weak D call TRBD2 (5 bases). The CDR3 loop is CASSLRGTDTQYF. As DNA, the CDR3 is TGTGCCAGCAGTTTGCGGGGCACAGATACGCAGTATTTT.